The clone carrying this T cell receptor (beta chain) was found many times. Its antigen is still unknown. J lost 5 bases, V lost 2 bases, and 15 bases had no gene match. This CDR3 is 19 amino acids long. CDR1 is LNHDA and CDR2 is SQIVND in the germline V gene (reference sequence). This record belongs to a study of T cell repertoires in cytomegalovirus infection. Study context: TCR beta signatures that were public indicated CMV infection and matching HLA type.

Broader study findings: Dominating the ex vivo response were TCR beta clonotypes that were CMV-specific and HLA-C-restricted. Adding up the frequency of public TCR beta families identified people who carried CMV plus the relevant HLA.

TCRdb reprocessed the reads via MiXCR and lists one record per CDR3 protein. Among roughly 700,000 distinct CDR3 sequences listed, around 30% were seen once. The material sequenced was cultured PBMCs, taken from culture after CMV antigen stimulation. This chain links TRBV19 with TRBJ2-1; TRBD1 matches 10 bases. The sequence was collected from a human donor in good health (CMV status not recorded). Some clones in this sample may be carry-over from other donors' samples. CDR3 protein: CASSILPGQGTTWNNEQFF. CDR3 nucleotide sequence: TGTGCCAGTAGTATACTCCCGGGACAGGGGACCACCTGGAACAATGAGCAGTTCTTC.